This is a list of T cell receptor beta chains from one sample in a study of blood T cell repertoires in COVID-19. Only in-frame clones appear in the TCRdb table, and some are missing; sequencing was by immunoSEQ multiplex PCR. The sample carries more than 85,000 clones, 75% to 85% recorded once. The sequenced sample was peripheral blood. These receptors were obtained from a man between 65 and 80 years old with acute or convalescent COVID-19. Each CDR3 is given without its conserved first and last residue.

J | V | CDR3
TRBJ1-2 | TRBV11-2 | ASSPGTASGNYGYT
TRBJ1-3 | TRBV10-3 | AITQGRSGNTIY
TRBJ2-1 | TRBV7-2 | ASQTLAGSSYNEQF
TRBJ2-2 | TRBV6-5 | ASSPRGPNTGELF
TRBJ2-7 | TRBV6-2/TRBV6-3 | ASSTGTRPLEQY
TRBJ2-7 | TRBV5-1 | ASSLGQNTAYEQY
TRBJ2-2 | TRBV10-3 | AIRTTGPKNTGELF
TRBJ1-1 | TRBV28 | ASTNFGRVGQGNNEAF
TRBJ2-3 | TRBV9 | ASSPRGGGLDTQY
TRBJ2-5 | TRBV5-1 | ASSLGQGGETQY
TRBJ2-3 | TRBV2 | ASSGGSAAHSTDTQY
TRBJ2-5 | TRBV5-6 | ASSLFRETQY
TRBJ1-5 | TRBV19 | ASSMKGAGLNQPQH
TRBJ1-1 | TRBV9 | ASSVASGASGTEAF
TRBJ2-7 | TRBV29-1 | SAAGTGERAEQY
TRBJ1-2 | TRBV20-1 | SAALNSLF
TRBJ1-1 | TRBV7-2 | ASTFYRGLNTEAF
TRBJ2-7 | TRBV7-9 | ASSPSGGSTREQY
TRBJ1-2 | TRBV11-1 | ASSHRTGGYT
TRBJ2-3 | TRBV5-1 | ASSLQQFGTDTQY
TRBJ2-1 | TRBV9 | ASSVELAGDEQF
TRBJ1-5 | TRBV6-4 | ASSVGPNQPQH
TRBJ2-7 | TRBV6-5 | ASSYALAGAYEQY